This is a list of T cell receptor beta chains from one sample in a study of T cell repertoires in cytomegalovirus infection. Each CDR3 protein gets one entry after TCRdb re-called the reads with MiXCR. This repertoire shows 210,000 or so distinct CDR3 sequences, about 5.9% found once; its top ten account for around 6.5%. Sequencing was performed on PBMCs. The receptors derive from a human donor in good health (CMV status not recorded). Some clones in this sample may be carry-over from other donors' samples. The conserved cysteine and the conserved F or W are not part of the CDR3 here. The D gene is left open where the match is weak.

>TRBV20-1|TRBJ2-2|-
SASPGLLGPGELF
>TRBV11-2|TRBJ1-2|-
ASSLEGWGYT
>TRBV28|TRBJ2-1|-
ASSLKGGGGRNEQF
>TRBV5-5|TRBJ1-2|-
ASSRPMYGYT
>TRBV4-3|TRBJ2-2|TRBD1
ASSQVWQGATGELF
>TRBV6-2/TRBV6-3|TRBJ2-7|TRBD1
ASRDREYHEQY
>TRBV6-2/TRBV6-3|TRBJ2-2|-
ASTVTNTGELF
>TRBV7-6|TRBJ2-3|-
ASSLRFGRSNLDTQY
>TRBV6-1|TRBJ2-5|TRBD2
ASRPGLAGGETQY
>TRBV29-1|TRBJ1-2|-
STSGEGTYGYT
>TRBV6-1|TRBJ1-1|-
ASERNTEAF
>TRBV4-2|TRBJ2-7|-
ASSQDWAGEQY
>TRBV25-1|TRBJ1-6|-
ASSESVGALNSPLH
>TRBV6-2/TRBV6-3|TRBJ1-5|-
ASSPFGDRQPQH
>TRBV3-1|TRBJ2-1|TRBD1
ASSQSRDRLVGNEQF
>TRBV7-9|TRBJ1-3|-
ASSLSALDSGNTIY
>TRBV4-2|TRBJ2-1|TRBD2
ASSLKSPGAGNEQF
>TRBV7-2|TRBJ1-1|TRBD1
ASSRDRYTEAF
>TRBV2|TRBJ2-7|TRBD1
ASKQDRGRPY